Detailed here is one TCR beta chain. The sample originates from a study of OX40 agonist ivuxolimab in advanced cancers. Repertoires were generated with immunoSEQ multiplex PCR, while TCRdb's copy carries only in-frame clones and drops some. Of 35,000 or so clones listed, roughly 82% are singletons. The CDR3 covers 18 residues. Trimming shortened V by 1 base and J by 6 bases, and 25 bases separated the two germline ends. The chain links TRBV23-1 to TRBJ2-7; D might be TRBD2 (6 bases). TRBV23-1 is given ORF status, its function remaining uncertain. The clonotype originates from an adult with an advanced solid tumor such as melanoma, head and neck, liver or kidney cancer. The source material was CD4+ or CD8+ T cells sorted from blood, sampled in a trial of the OX40 agonist ivuxolimab. As DNA, the CDR3 is TGCGCCAGCAGTCAATGTCTAGGGACGGGGGATTTTGTTGGCGAGCAGTACTTC. Translated: CASSQCLGTGDFVGEQYF.